This entry features one T cell receptor gamma chain sequence. Its binding antigen is unknown. The input lacks base qualities; no much larger clone sits a single base away. This entry comes from a study of human gamma delta and Vdelta1 T cells (dated by TCRdb to the late 2010s). Turning to the overall study: In this study, the researchers looked at Delta One T cells, which are Vd1+ gamma-delta T cells, to see how well they work as cytotoxic effectors against acute myeloid leukemia. The full study reports these points: Polyclonality and broad cytotoxic targeting of acute myeloid leukemia were reported for Delta One T cells.

Library preparation was by PCR. TCRdb names Illumina MiSeq as the instrument used. Identical DNA sequences were merged into single rows after TCRdb reprocessed the public reads with CATT. The sample table shows about 3,900 gamma-chain clones, and over 15% are seen once. Of the sample, approximately 7% falls within the top ten clones. The CDR1 and CDR2 encoded by the germline V gene are EGSNGY and YDSYNSKV. From the cysteine through the phenylalanine, the CDR3 covers 12 amino acids. Only the CDR3 DNA is retained, 36 bases long and in frame from the first base. Trimming takes 0 bases off V and 8 bases off J; junction bases not matched to a gene: 4.

The sequencing sample was made of Vdelta1 gamma-delta T cells from blood grown in culture (DOT cells). The cell subset or site label, as the study defines it: Delta One T cells, in vitro expanded/differentiated Vd1+ gamma-delta T cells. The TCR was taken from a human donor in good health. The chain joins TRGV2 to TRGJ1 or TRGJ2. The CDR3 has the sequence CATWDGDDKKLF. The DNA is as follows: TGTGCCACCTGGGACGGGGACGATAAGAAACTCTTT.